A single sample is the source of the 20 T cell receptor beta chains below, sequenced in a study of spatial heterogeneity in lung cancer (dated by TCRdb to the late 2010s). The label giving this sample's time point can be read as: sample taken at primary tumor resection. Without any cell sorting, TCR sequencing was performed on whole RNA extracted either from tumor and nontumor lung tissue or from cryopreserved PBMC samples. Receptors were amplified or captured by 5' RACE. Sequenced using a NextSeq 500. TCRdb reworked the public reads: Q25 trimming with fastp, MiXCR clone assembly, productive beta chains retained. Entries that share a CDR3 protein sequence are merged under the most common genes and DNA. In this sample the table shows roughly 20,000 distinct CDR3 sequences, approximately 4.5% of which occur a single time. The ten largest clones take up 7% to 8.5% of the sample. Sequencing was performed on PBMCs, taken at surgery. Receptors were obtained from a male donor with early-stage non-small cell lung cancer.

This clonotype was seen ten or more times. The chain has TRBV5-1 and TRBJ2-3; D is possibly TRBD1 (5 bases). Germline V CDR1 and CDR2: SGHRS, YFSETQ. V lost 1 base to trimming and J lost 0 bases, with 9 bases between them. The CDR3 length is 15 residues. CDR3 sequence: CASSLQGASTDTQYF. CDR3 bases: TGCGCCAGCAGCTTGCAGGGCGCTAGCACAGATACGCAGTATTTT.

In its sample, this clonotype ranks as medium-sized. Mismatch with germline at one junction end may stem from a read error. The chain joins TRBV3-1 to TRBJ2-7; 8 bases match TRBD1. Germline CDR1 and CDR2: LGHDT and YNNKEL (reference sequence). The CDR3 is 11 amino acids. CDR3 region: CASSQRDRFRF. In DNA form, the CDR3 reads TGTGCCAGCAGCCAAAGGGACAGGTTTCGCTTC.

The chain uses TRBV7-9 and TRBJ1-2; D unclear. Trimming shortened V by 3 bases and J by 6 bases, and 11 bases separated the two germline ends. Germline CDR1 and CDR2: SEHNR and FQNEAQ (reference sequence). This CDR3 is built from 13 residues. The CDR3 coding sequence is TGTGCCAGCAGCTTGCCCCCCGGTAATGGCTACACCTTC. It yields the protein CASSLPPGNGYTF.

The chain is built from TRBV7-6 and TRBJ2-7; TRBD2 matches at 7 bases. V was pared by 1 base and J by 3 bases, with 9 bases of the junction left unmatched. CDR3 size: 16 residues. Germline V gene sequence: CDR1 SGHVS, CDR2 FNYEAQ. CDR3 DNA sequence: TGTGCCAGCAGCTTAGTCTCCTCCAGCGGGGACTACGAGCAGTACTTC. Encoded protein: CASSLVSSSGDYEQYF.

This clonotype is judged medium-sized (0.01 to 0.1%). CDR3 loop: CSVLKSGRTWEQYF. Written as DNA, the CDR3 is TGCAGCGTTCTCAAAAGCGGGAGGACCTGGGAGCAGTACTTC. The rearrangement uses TRBV29-1 and TRBJ2-7, with 9 nucleotides matching TRBD2. CDR1 and CDR2 from the germline V gene are SQVTM and ANQGSEA. The CDR3 extends over 14 amino acids. V lost 5 bases and J lost 7; bases outside the gene matches: 12.

A remark on this clonotype: The conserved closing phenylalanine or tryptophan is absent in this CDR3, likely reflecting a read error. V and J are TRBV12-3 or TRBV12-4 and TRBJ1-4; D might be TRBD1 (6 bases). The CDR3 length is 14 residues. Trimming shortened V by 3 bases and J by 5 bases, and 10 bases separated the two germline ends. The CDR3 DNA follows: TGTGCCAGCAGTTTTTGGAGGGGGAATGAAAAACTGTTTTAT. Amino acids: CASSFWRGNEKLFY.

This clonotype came up a few times. The rearrangement uses TRBV7-9 and TRBJ2-3; a weak D match, TRBD2 (6 bases). CDR3 length equals 13 residues. CDR1 and CDR2 from the germline V gene are SEHNR and FQNEAQ (reference sequence). V lost 6 bases and J 4 bases, leaving 11 bases between the germline ends. The CDR3 protein is CASRTGAADTQYF. In DNA, the CDR3 is TGTGCCAGCAGGACGGGAGCGGCAGATACGCAGTATTTT.

In this sample, this clonotype turned up many times. V usage is TRBV12-3 or TRBV12-4 and J usage is TRBJ1-1, with TRBD1 as a possible D gene (5 bases). The CDR3 runs to 15 residues. The V end lost 5 bases, the J end lost 0 bases, and 13 bases lay between the germline ends. CDR3 sequence: CASSLTGRMNTEAFF. The DNA for the CDR3 is TGTGCCAGCAGTCTCACGGGACGGATGAACACTGAAGCTTTCTTT.

There are many counts of this clonotype. The chain uses TRBV20-1 and TRBJ2-3; D is unclear. With 5 bases removed from V and 8 bases from J, the gap between germline ends came to 14 bases. The CDR3 loop spans 12 amino acids. CDR1 and CDR2 from the germline V gene are DFQATT and SNEGSKA (reference sequence). As DNA, the CDR3 is TGCAGTGCTCCCCAGGCCCCTGGTACGCAGTATTTT. It translates to CSAPQAPGTQYF.

This clonotype was seen at least ten times. The gene calls are TRBV6-5 and TRBJ2-2; D possibly corresponds to TRBD2 (6 bases). Looked up from germline, CDR1 is MNHEY and CDR2 is SVGAGI. V was shortened by 6 bases and J by 1 base, with 15 bases between the two germline ends. The CDR3 spans 16 residues. CDR3 sequence reads: CASSLWGERNTGELFF. CDR3 in DNA: TGTGCCAGCAGCCTTTGGGGGGAGCGGAACACCGGGGAGCTGTTTTTT.

This clonotype was picked up many times. The J gene is TRBJ2-7, the V gene TRBV4-3, with D unclear. Looked up from germline, CDR1 is LGHNA and CDR2 is YSLEER. Trimming shortened V by 2 bases and J by 3 bases, and 11 bases separated the two germline ends. The CDR3 contains 14 residues. The CDR3 reads CASSQQTTIYEQYF. The CDR3 bases are TGCGCCAGCAGCCAACAGACAACCATCTACGAGCAGTACTTC.

This clonotype was found many times. The V and J genes are TRBV3-1 and TRBJ2-5; TRBD2 might be the D (6 bases). This CDR3 is 14 amino acids long. CDR1 is LGHDT, CDR2 YNNKEL, per germline (reference sequence). V gave up 2 bases and J gave up 1 base, with 8 bases separating them. Written as DNA, the CDR3 is TGTGCCAGCAGCCAACAGGGACTCCAAGAGACCCAGTACTTC. Translated: CASSQQGLQETQYF.

This clonotype was observed at least ten times. V gene TRBV7-3 combines with J gene TRBJ1-1; no clear D gene. The CDR3 is 13 residues long. The germline CDR1 and CDR2 sequences are SGHTA and FQGTGA. Trimming stripped 5 bases from V and 2 bases from J, with 9 bases between. The CDR3 reads CASSPDVNTEAFF. CDR3 nucleotide sequence: TGTGCCAGCAGCCCGGACGTTAACACTGAAGCTTTCTTT.

The sample holds many counts of this clonotype. The genes are TRBV30 and TRBJ1-1; D ambiguous. V was trimmed by 2 bases and J by 0 bases, leaving 13 bases between them. Germline loops: CDR1 GTSNPN, CDR2 SVGIG (reference sequence). The CDR3 has 15 residues. The chain's CDR3 is CAWSRDGSMNTEAFF. The DNA of the CDR3 is TGTGCCTGGAGTCGGGATGGAAGCATGAACACTGAAGCTTTCTTT.

This clonotype was seen ten or more times. This chain links TRBV6-5 with TRBJ2-7; 11 bases fit TRBD1. The V and J ends lost 2 bases and 4 bases, in that order; junction bases with no gene match: 7. Germline V lookup: CDR1 MNHEY, CDR2 SVGAGI. The CDR3 runs to 16 residues. The CDR3 sequence is CASSYIRTGGLYEQYF. DNA of the CDR3: TGTGCCAGCAGTTACATCAGGACAGGGGGCCTATACGAGCAGTACTTC.

The chain employs TRBV25-1 and TRBJ2-6, with 7 bases lining up with TRBD1. The CDR3 length is 23 residues. The germline CDR1 and CDR2 sequences are MGHDK and SYGVNS. With V trimmed by 5 bases and J by 4 bases, 29 bases remained unmatched. CDR3 in amino acids: CASSNLGRETGPPQNKGANVLTF. The CDR3 DNA reads TGTGCCAGCAGTAACCTAGGTAGGGAGACAGGGCCCCCTCAAAATAAGGGGGCCAACGTCCTGACTTTC.

At least ten counts were recorded for this clonotype. The rearrangement links TRBV18 to TRBJ2-7, with D maybe TRBD1 (5 bases). Germline V gene data show CDR1 as KGHSH and CDR2 as LQKENI. Trimming removed 3 bases from V and 0 bases from J, with 9 bases in between. The CDR3 sequence is 14 residues long. In DNA, the CDR3 is TGTGCCAGCTCACCGGGGCACAGCTCCTACGAGCAGTACTTC. The encoded protein is CASSPGHSSYEQYF.

This clonotype was picked up many times. CDR3 bases: TGTGCCAGCCGGACAGGCTACACAGATACGCAGTATTTT. It encodes CASRTGYTDTQYF. The chain employs TRBV19 and TRBJ2-3; 7 positions agree with TRBD1. The junction had 5 bases not matched to a gene; V was cut back by 9 bases and J by 2 bases. CDR3 length equals 13 residues. Germline CDR1 is LNHDA and CDR2 is SQIVND (reference sequence).

V gene TRBV7-2 combines with J gene TRBJ2-5, with 7 bases matching TRBD1. In germline, CDR1 is SGHTA, CDR2 FQGNSA. Germline trimming cut 4 bases from V and 5 bases from J; bases unmatched to any gene: 7. The CDR3 consists of 14 residues. CDR3 residues: CASSWGQSHETQYF. Here the CDR3 DNA reads TGTGCCAGCAGCTGGGGACAGTCTCATGAGACCCAGTACTTC.

This clonotype was picked up many times. The chain couples TRBV20-1 to TRBJ1-6; D ambiguous. Per germline, CDR1 DFQATT and CDR2 SNEGSKA (reference sequence). This CDR3 has 17 amino acids. V was shortened by 4 bases and J by 0 bases, with 16 bases between the two germline ends. This chain's CDR3 is CSAIAASISSYNSPLHF. Written as DNA, the CDR3 is TGCAGTGCTATAGCGGCATCTATTAGCTCCTATAATTCACCCCTCCACTTT.